Below are 28 T cell receptor beta chains sequenced from a single sample in a study of identical twins. MiXCR, applied by TCRdb to the 5' RACE reads, yields one record per CDR3 protein. The data hold more than 600,000 distinct CDR3 sequences, with around a sixth observed a single time. The same data also contributed to another study, on T cells expressing NK-cell markers.

Material for sequencing was PBMCs. These receptors were obtained from a woman between 18 and 29 years old in good health.

This clonotype was seen a handful of times. The V call is TRBV6-5, the J call TRBJ2-2; 8 bases match TRBD2. The germline V gene encodes CDR1 MNHEY and CDR2 SVGAGI. The CDR3 contains 16 residues. V lost 2 bases and J lost 8; bases outside the gene matches: 10. CDR3 coding DNA: TGTGCCAGCAGTTACAAGCCGGCGGGGGGTACAGGGGAGCTGTTTTTT. It specifies CASSYKPAGGTGELFF.

The V gene is TRBV7-9, the J gene TRBJ2-1; D gene uncertain. Trimming cost V 5 bases and J 8 bases, with 13 bases left between them. The germline V gene has CDR1 SEHNR and CDR2 FQNEAQ (reference sequence). This CDR3 region has 13 residues. The CDR3 DNA is TGTGCCAGCAGCCAACCCCTATCCCATGAGCAGTTCTTC. It encodes CASSQPLSHEQFF.

This chain joins TRBV5-1 and TRBJ1-1; 7 bases match TRBD1. The germline V gene encodes CDR1 SGHRS and CDR2 YFSETQ. The CDR3 is 14 amino acids. J lost 5 bases, V lost 4 bases, and 8 bases had no gene match. The CDR3 DNA is TGCGCCAGCAGCAGGGACAGTATGGTGACTGAAGCTTTCTTT. It encodes CASSRDSMVTEAFF.

This clonotype turned up a few times. The rearrangement links TRBV5-1 to TRBJ2-7; 7 positions match TRBD2. V was pared by 3 bases and J by 4 bases, with 7 bases of the junction left unmatched. From germline, CDR1 is SGHRS and CDR2 YFSETQ. The CDR3 is made up of 14 amino acids. CDR3 amino acids: CASSSTSSLYEQYF. DNA for the CDR3: TGCGCCAGCAGCTCGACTAGCTCCCTTTACGAGCAGTACTTC.

The rearrangement joins TRBV5-6 to TRBJ2-7; 12 bases line up with TRBD1. CDR3 length equals 16 residues. From germline, CDR1 is SGHDT and CDR2 YYEEEE. V trimming: 4 bases; J trimming: 6 bases; junction bases outside the gene matches: 11. In DNA, the CDR3 is TGTGCCAGCAGCCTTCCCACCGGGACAGGGGGCTCCGAGCAGTACTTC. Encoded protein: CASSLPTGTGGSEQYF. Variable domain in full (rest from reference TRBV5-6 and TRBJ2-7): DAGVTQSPTHLIKTRGQQVTLRCSPKSGHDTVSWYQQALGQGPQFIFQYYEEEERQRGNFPDRFSGHQFPNYSSELNVNALLLGDSALYLCASSLPTGTGGSEQYFGPGTRLTVT.

The chain is built from TRBV12-3 or TRBV12-4 and TRBJ2-7; possible D gene TRBD2, 5 bases. V dropped 6 bases and J dropped 5 bases, with 20 bases sitting between them. The CDR3 has 15 residues. CDR3 in DNA: TGTGCCAGCAGCCCTCCGTCGAGTCATAGCGACGAGCAGTACTTC. Translating gives CASSPPSSHSDEQYF.

The gene calls are TRBV10-3 and TRBJ2-6, with TRBD1 as a possible D gene (5 bases). Germline assignment: CDR1 ENHRY and CDR2 SYGVKD. Trimming removed 5 bases from V and 0 bases from J, with 11 bases in between. The CDR3 runs to 16 residues. This CDR3 reads CAISLGPVSGANVLTF. The DNA of the CDR3 is TGTGCCATCAGTTTGGGGCCCGTCTCTGGGGCCAACGTCCTGACTTTC.

This clonotype was recorded many times. The rearrangement uses TRBV6-4 and TRBJ2-3; no reliable D call. Trimming shortened V by 4 bases and J by 0 bases, and 11 bases separated the two germline ends. Germline CDR1 is MRHNA and CDR2 is SNTAGT. CDR3 length: 15 amino acids. In nucleotides, the CDR3 is TGTGCCAGCAGTGCCGGGTCCACTAGCACAGATACGCAGTATTTT. Translation: CASSAGSTSTDTQYF.

This clonotype was counted between two and nine times. This chain's CDR3 is CATSDRRNSYNEQFF. CDR3 coding DNA: TGTGCCACCAGTGATCGCCGGAACTCCTACAATGAGCAGTTCTTC. The chain carries TRBV24-1 and TRBJ2-1, with D hard to call. Germline CDR1 KGHDR, CDR2 SFDVKD. This CDR3 has 15 residues. The germline V and J ends were trimmed by 3 bases and 0 bases, with 8 bases remaining between them.

The chain joins TRBV18 to TRBJ2-5; TRBD2 matches at 10 bases. The germline V gene has CDR1 KGHSH and CDR2 LQKENI. The CDR3 covers 16 residues. Losses at the gene ends were 0 bases for V and 5 bases for J; bases not matched to a gene: 6. Here the CDR3 DNA reads TGTGCCAGCTCACCACCGGGTAGCGGGGGGACCGAGACCCAGTACTTC. As protein: CASSPPGSGGTETQYF.

The genes are TRBV27 and TRBJ2-5, with D unclear. The CDR3 extends over 15 amino acids. Between the trimmed V and J ends, which lost 2 bases and 2 bases, there was a span of 12 bases. Germline V gene data show CDR1 as MNHEY and CDR2 as SMNVEV (reference sequence). The CDR3 nucleotides read TGTGCCAGCAGTTTAGGGTTCGGGCAGCAAGAGACCCAGTACTTC. It is translated as CASSLGFGQQETQYF.

V gene TRBV5-1 combines with J gene TRBJ2-5; no firm D call. This CDR3 contains 15 residues. CDR1 is SGHRS, CDR2 YFSETQ, per germline. Trimming took 1 base from V and 2 from J, leaving 12 bases between them. The DNA of the CDR3 is TGCGCCAGCAGCTTGCGCGACGGAGCACAAGAGACCCAGTACTTC. It is translated as CASSLRDGAQETQYF.

This clonotype appeared a few times. The rearrangement links TRBV12-5 to TRBJ1-2, with D possibly TRBD1 on 6 matching bases. Trimming shortened V by 6 bases and J by 8 bases, and 16 bases separated the two germline ends. This CDR3 is 13 amino acids long. Per the germline V gene, CDR1 is LGHNT and CDR2 is FRNRAP. CDR3: CASGPDSGPGYTF. DNA for the CDR3: TGTGCTAGTGGCCCGGACAGTGGGCCCGGCTACACCTTC.

This rearrangement joins TRBV4-2 to TRBJ2-7; D gene unclear. The CDR3 contains 16 residues. V gave up 0 bases and J gave up 3 bases, with 15 bases separating them. Germline values: CDR1 LGHNA, CDR2 YNFKEQ. CDR3 bases: TGTGCCAGCAGCCAAGATTTGGCTGGTCCCTACTACGAGCAGTACTTC. This gives the protein CASSQDLAGPYYEQYF.

This clonotype was seen many times. The chain carries TRBV7-9 and TRBJ2-1, with TRBD2 matching 15 bases. Per germline, CDR1 SEHNR and CDR2 FQNEAQ (reference sequence). Trimming removed 5 bases from V and 8 bases from J; junction bases left unmatched: 7. The length of the CDR3 is 16 residues. CDR3 residues: CASSKGLAGGLDEQFF. The CDR3, as DNA: TGTGCCAGCAGCAAGGGACTAGCGGGGGGTCTAGATGAGCAGTTCTTC.

This clonotype occurred a few times. This sequence joins TRBV30 and TRBJ2-3; the match to TRBD2 covers 7 bases. After removal of 2 bases from V and 4 bases from J, the junction contained 9 bases not matched to a gene. This CDR3 region has 15 residues. Germline values: CDR1 GTSNPN, CDR2 SVGIG (reference sequence). The CDR3 nucleotides are TGTGCCTGGAGTCATGGACTAGGATTGGCAGATACGCAGTATTTT. It translates to CAWSHGLGLADTQYF. Full variable domain (missing parts from reference TRBV30 and TRBJ2-3): SQTIHQWPATLVQPVGSPLSLECTVEGTSNPNLYWYRQAAGRGLQLLFYSVGIGQISSEVPQNLSASRPQDRQFILSSKKLLLSDSGFYLCAWSHGLGLADTQYFGPGTRLTVL.

The rearrangement uses TRBV6-5 and TRBJ2-3, with D possibly called TRBD1 or TRBD2 (5 bases each). This CDR3 region has 15 residues. Trimming pared 0 bases from V and 4 bases from J, leaving 11 bases between. The germline V gene encodes CDR1 MNHEY and CDR2 SVGAGI. CDR3 in DNA: TGTGCCAGCAGTTACTCGGGGGAGAGGGCAGATACGCAGTATTTT. This codes for CASSYSGERADTQYF.

The chain carries TRBV27 and TRBJ1-1; tentatively, D is TRBD1 (5 bases). This CDR3 has 13 amino acids. The V gene lost 7 bases and the J gene lost 5 bases, with 14 bases spanning the gap. Germline V gene data show CDR1 as MNHEY and CDR2 as SMNVEV (reference sequence). CDR3 DNA: TGTGCCAGCAAAATGGCCGGGGGTACTGAAGCTTTCTTT. It translates to CASKMAGGTEAFF.

The chain links TRBV5-1 to TRBJ2-3, with 9 bases that match TRBD2. The J segment lost 4 bases and the V segment lost 1 base, leaving 4 bases of the junction unmatched. Germline assignment: CDR1 SGHRS and CDR2 YFSETQ. The CDR3 sequence is 15 residues long. The CDR3 DNA reads TGCGCCAGCAGCTTGATGACTAGCGGCTCAGATACGCAGTATTTT. Its translation: CASSLMTSGSDTQYF.

V and J are TRBV20-1 and TRBJ1-3, with D unresolved. CDR1 and CDR2 from the germline V gene are DFQATT and SNEGSKA (reference sequence). Trimming removed 3 bases from V and 0 bases from J, with 6 bases in between. This CDR3 has 13 amino acids. CDR3 bases: TGCAGTGCTAGCCCCAGCTCTGGAAACACCATATATTTT. It encodes CSASPSSGNTIYF.

This clonotype was found many times. The rearrangement links TRBV12-3 or TRBV12-4 to TRBJ1-5; D unresolved. The V end lost 5 bases, the J end lost 7 bases, and 15 bases lay between the germline ends. This CDR3 is 14 amino acids long. The CDR3 region is CASSPRWGGQPQHF. Written as DNA, the CDR3 is TGTGCCAGCAGTCCCCGCTGGGGTGGACAGCCCCAGCATTTT.

This clonotype has a handful of counts. The chain has TRBV27 and TRBJ1-1; D possibly corresponds to TRBD1 (6 bases). Germline V CDR1 and CDR2: MNHEY, SMNVEV (reference sequence). The CDR3 is 17 amino acids. V gave up 1 base and J gave up 8 bases, with 23 bases separating them. CDR3 loop: CASSLWGPAVNRDEAFF. CDR3 in DNA: TGTGCCAGCAGTTTATGGGGGCCAGCGGTGAATCGTGACGAAGCTTTCTTT.

The chain joins TRBV27 to TRBJ2-4; 9 bases fit TRBD1. The CDR3 totals 16 residues. V gave up 2 bases and J gave up 3 bases; unmatched junction bases: 5. Germline assignment: CDR1 MNHEY and CDR2 SMNVEV (reference sequence). The CDR3 protein is CASSLRTGVGKNIQYF. The CDR3 DNA reads TGTGCCAGCAGTTTAAGGACAGGGGTGGGCAAAAACATTCAGTACTTC.

This rearrangement joins TRBV29-1 to TRBJ2-7; 7 bases match TRBD1. This CDR3 is built from 15 residues. Trimming at V came to 6 bases and at J to 0 bases, leaving 11 bases not matched to a gene. CDR1 is SQVTM, CDR2 ANQGSEA, per germline. CDR3: CSVRNSGTDSYEQYF. As DNA, the CDR3 is TGCAGCGTCAGAAACTCCGGGACAGACTCCTACGAGCAGTACTTC.

The gene calls are TRBV11-2 and TRBJ2-5; TRBD1 matches at 11 bases. V was pared by 4 bases and J by 4 bases, with 5 bases of the junction left unmatched. Germline V gene lookup returns CDR1 SGHAT and CDR2 FQNNGV. The CDR3 consists of 15 residues. The CDR3: CASSSDRGLRETQYF. In nucleotides, the CDR3 is TGTGCCAGCAGCTCGGACAGGGGGCTGAGAGAGACCCAGTACTTC.

The genes are TRBV6-1 and TRBJ1-5; D remains unclear. With 6 bases removed from V and 7 bases from J, the gap between germline ends came to 10 bases. Germline values: CDR1 MNHNS, CDR2 SASEGT. The CDR3 is made up of 12 amino acids. The CDR3 protein is CASRFAGQPQHF. CDR3 coding DNA: TGTGCCAGCAGGTTTGCGGGGCAGCCCCAGCATTTT.

This clonotype was recorded a few times. The chain is built from TRBV25-1 and TRBJ2-5, with 12 bases fitting TRBD1. V trimming: 0 bases; J trimming: 5 bases; junction bases outside the gene matches: 4. The CDR3 spans 16 residues. Germline V gene data show CDR1 as MGHDK and CDR2 as SYGVNS. This chain's CDR3 is CASSEYGDRGQETQYF. As DNA, the CDR3 is TGTGCCAGCAGTGAATACGGGGACAGGGGGCAGGAGACCCAGTACTTC. The full variable domain, its missing parts supplied by reference TRBV25-1 and TRBJ2-5, is EADIYQTPRYLVIGTGKKITLECSQTMGHDKMYWYQQDPGMELHLIHYSYGVNSTEKGDLSSESTVSRIRTEHFPLTLESARPSHTSQYLCASSEYGDRGQETQYFGPGTRLLVL.

The chain has TRBV7-9 and TRBJ2-2; no reliable D call. The CDR3 is made up of 14 amino acids. Germline V gene sequence: CDR1 SEHNR, CDR2 FQNEAQ (reference sequence). Deletions cut 5 bases from V and 6 bases from J, with 13 bases between. The CDR3 bases are TGTGCCAGCAGCGTAGACCGTTGGGCCGGGGAGCTGTTTTTT. Residues: CASSVDRWAGELFF.